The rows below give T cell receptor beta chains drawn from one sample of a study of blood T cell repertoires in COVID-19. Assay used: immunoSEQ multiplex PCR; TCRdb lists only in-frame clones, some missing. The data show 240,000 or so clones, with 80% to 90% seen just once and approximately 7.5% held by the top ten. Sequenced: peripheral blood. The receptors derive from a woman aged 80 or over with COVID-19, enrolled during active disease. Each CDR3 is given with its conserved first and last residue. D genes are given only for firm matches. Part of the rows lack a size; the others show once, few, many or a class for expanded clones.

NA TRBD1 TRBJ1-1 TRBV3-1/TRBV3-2 CASSRGQGGSTEAFF TGTGCCAGCAGCCGAGGACAGGGAGGTAGCACTGAAGCTTTCTTT
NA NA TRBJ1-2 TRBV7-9 CASSLGGQHGYTF TGTGCCAGCAGCTTAGGGGGACAACATGGCTACACCTTC
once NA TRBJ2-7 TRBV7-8 CASSLLPYYEQYF TGTGCCAGCAGCTTACTACCCTACTACGAGCAGTACTTC
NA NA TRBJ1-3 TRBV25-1 CASSDSGTGNTIYF TGTGCCAGCAGTGATTCAGGGACTGGAAACACCATATATTTT
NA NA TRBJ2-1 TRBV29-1 CSVELQGYEQFF TGCAGCGTGGAATTACAGGGATACGAGCAGTTCTTC
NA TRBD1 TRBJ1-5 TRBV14 CASSQGQGNNQPQHF TGTGCCAGCAGCCAAGGACAGGGTAACAATCAGCCCCAGCATTTT
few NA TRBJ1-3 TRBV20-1 CSASPGDTIYF TGCAGTGCTAGTCCCGGGGACACCATATATTTT
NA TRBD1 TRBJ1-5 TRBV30 CAWRRQGYQPQHF TGTGCCTGGAGGAGACAGGGTTATCAGCCCCAGCATTTT
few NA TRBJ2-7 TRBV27 CASSLYGGKGNEQYF TGTGCCAGCAGTTTATACGGAGGGAAGGGCAACGAGCAGTACTTC
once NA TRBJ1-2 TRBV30 CAWSVGQGSSYGYTF TGTGCCTGGAGTGTAGGCCAGGGTAGCTCCTATGGCTACACCTTC
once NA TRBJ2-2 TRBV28 CASTSNTGELFF TGTGCCAGTACTTCGAACACCGGGGAGCTGTTTTTT
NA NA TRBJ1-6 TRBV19 CASSLSSYNSPLHF TGTGCCAGTAGCTTGAGCTCCTATAATTCACCCCTCCACTTT
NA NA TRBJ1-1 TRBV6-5 CASKLGGVGTEAFF TGTGCCAGCAAACTAGGGGGAGTCGGCACTGAAGCTTTCTTT
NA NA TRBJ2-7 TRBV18 CASSPTQGGEQYF TGTGCCAGCTCACCTACACAGGGTGGCGAGCAGTACTTC
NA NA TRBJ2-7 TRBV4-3 CASSQGQGGTYEQYF TGCGCCAGCAGCCAAGGACAGGGAGGTACCTACGAGCAGTACTTC
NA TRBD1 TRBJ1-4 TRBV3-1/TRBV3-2 CASSHDRGRLREKLFF TGTGCCAGCAGCCACGACAGGGGGCGCTTAAGGGAAAAACTGTTTTTT
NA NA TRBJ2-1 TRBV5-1 CASSEGPYNEQFF TGCGCCAGCAGCGAGGGCCCCTACAATGAGCAGTTCTTC
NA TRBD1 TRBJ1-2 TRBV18 CASSAVQGVGGYTF TGTGCCAGCTCAGCTGTACAGGGGGTCGGCGGCTACACCTTC
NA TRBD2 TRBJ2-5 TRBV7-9 CASSSSGRAPQETQYF TGTGCCAGCAGCTCTAGCGGGAGGGCCCCCCAAGAGACCCAGTACTTC
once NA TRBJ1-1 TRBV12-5 CASGLMGGDTEAFF TGTGCTAGTGGTTTGATGGGGGGGGACACTGAAGCTTTCTTT
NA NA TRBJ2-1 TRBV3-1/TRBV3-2 CASSPWTPAYNEQFF TGTGCCAGCAGCCCCTGGACTCCTGCCTACAATGAGCAGTTCTTC
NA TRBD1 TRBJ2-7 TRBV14 CASSLDRGDEQYF TGTGCCAGCAGCCTGGACAGGGGGGACGAGCAGTACTTC
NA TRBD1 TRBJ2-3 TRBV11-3 CASSLDRTGGTDTQYF TGTGCCAGCAGCTTAGACAGAACAGGGGGCACAGATACGCAGTATTTT
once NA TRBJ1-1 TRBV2 CASSLQVYTEAFF TGTGCCAGCAGTCTGCAGGTTTACACTGAAGCTTTCTTT
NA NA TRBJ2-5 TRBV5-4 CASSRGGHTQETQYF TGTGCCAGCAGCCGAGGGGGACATACACAAGAGACCCAGTACTTC
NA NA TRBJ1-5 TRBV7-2 CASSSRDNQPQHF TGTGCCAGCAGCTCCCGGGACAATCAGCCCCAGCATTTT